Listed below are T cell receptor beta chains from one sample, sequenced in a study of cytomegalovirus exposure and HLA in healthy donors. TCRdb keeps only in-frame clones here, not all; method: immunoSEQ multiplex PCR. The table includes some 100,000 clones, about 80% detected once. The material sequenced was PBMCs. The receptors stem from a male donor in good health and CMV-seropositive. CDR3s include the opening cysteine and the closing phenylalanine or tryptophan. The D gene is left open where the match is weak. Not every row has a clone size; where given, it reads once, few, many or a size class.

d_call | j_call | v_call | clone_size | cdr3_aa | cdr3_nt
. | TRBJ2-7 | TRBV5-1 | . | CASSLGRGEQYF | TGCGCCAGCAGCTTAGGAAGAGGCGAGCAGTACTTC
. | TRBJ2-4 | TRBV4-1 | few | CASSQDRGGVLAKNIQYF | TGCGCCAGCAGCCAAGATCGAGGGGGGGTCCTAGCCAAAAACATTCAGTACTTC
. | TRBJ1-5 | TRBV9 | few | CASSGASGGNQPQHF | TGTGCCAGCAGCGGCGCCTCGGGGGGCAATCAGCCCCAGCATTTT
TRBD1 | TRBJ1-4 | TRBV5-1 | once | CASSLEGARQGREKLFF | TGCGCCAGCAGCTTGGAGGGGGCGCGACAGGGCAGGGAAAAACTGTTTTTT
. | TRBJ2-5 | TRBV7-7 | once | CASSPRDNPQETQYF | TGTGCTAGCAGCCCACGGGACAACCCCCAAGAGACCCAGTACTTC
. | TRBJ1-5 | TRBV4-1 | . | CASTTSRRPQPQHF | TGCGCCAGCACCACCAGCCGGAGGCCCCAGCCCCAGCATTTT
. | TRBJ1-4 | TRBV5-4 | few | CASSRGSYNEKLFF | TGTGCCAGCAGCCGAGGCAGCTATAATGAAAAACTGTTTTTT
. | TRBJ2-2 | TRBV2 | once | CASSFWQGRTGELFF | TGTGCCAGCAGTTTCTGGCAGGGCCGCACCGGGGAGCTGTTTTTT
TRBD1 | TRBJ2-5 | TRBV30 | once | CAWSTGGAGQETQYF | TGTGCCTGGAGTACAGGGGGCGCGGGGCAAGAGACCCAGTACTTC
TRBD1 | TRBJ1-2 | TRBV6-5 | . | CASSYSGQGALGYTF | TGTGCCAGCAGTTACTCGGGACAGGGGGCGCTGGGCTACACCTTC
TRBD1 | TRBJ2-2 | TRBV2 | once | CASRGQGAAGELFF | TGTGCCAGCCGGGGGCAGGGGGCGGCCGGGGAGCTGTTTTTT
. | TRBJ1-2 | TRBV30 | once | CACLQGYTF | TGTGCCTGCCTACAGGGCTACACCTTC
. | TRBJ1-1 | TRBV2 | . | CASSVGGVGLSTEAFF | TGTGCCAGCAGTGTGGGGGGGGTTGGATTATCCACTGAAGCTTTCTTT
TRBD1 | TRBJ2-1 | TRBV29-1 | . | CSVALGTGAYNEQFF | TGCAGCGTTGCGTTAGGGACAGGGGCCTACAATGAGCAGTTCTTC
. | TRBJ2-3 | TRBV19 | . | CASSIGGGSTDTQYF | TGTGCCAGTAGTATAGGTGGAGGGAGCACAGATACGCAGTATTTT
TRBD2 | TRBJ2-3 | TRBV19 | . | CATGLAGTNTDTQYF | TGTGCCACAGGACTAGCGGGTACGAACACAGATACGCAGTATTTT
TRBD2 | TRBJ2-5 | TRBV5-1 | few | CASSPPGLGLGTQYF | TGCGCCAGCAGCCCTCCGGGACTAGGTCTAGGGACCCAGTACTTC
TRBD2 | TRBJ2-1 | TRBV2 | . | CASSGLAGGHNEQFF | TGTGCCAGCAGTGGACTAGCGGGGGGGCACAATGAGCAGTTCTTC
. | TRBJ2-7 | TRBV30 | . | CAWSIRPSYEQYF | TGTGCCTGGAGTATCCGTCCCTCCTACGAGCAGTACTTC
. | TRBJ1-2 | TRBV5-6 | . | CASSPAGNNYGYTF | TGTGCCAGCAGCCCGGCGGGGAATAACTATGGCTACACCTTC
TRBD2 | TRBJ2-7 | TRBV9 | . | CASSVASGEYEQYF | TGTGCCAGCAGCGTAGCTAGCGGGGAGTACGAGCAGTACTTC
. | TRBJ1-1 | TRBV7-9 | . | CASSPLGTMNTEAFF | TGTGCCAGCAGCCCGTTGGGCACAATGAACACTGAAGCTTTCTTT
TRBD1 | TRBJ2-7 | TRBV2 | . | CASREQGVPYEQYF | TGTGCCAGCAGAGAACAGGGGGTTCCCTACGAGCAGTACTTC
. | TRBJ1-4 | TRBV30 | . | CAWSGEWDEKLFF | TGTGCCTGGTCAGGGGAGTGGGACGAAAAACTGTTTTTT